Below, 29 T cell receptor beta chains from the same sample are listed, as sequenced in a study of breast tumors, draining lymph nodes, adjacent tissues. Using its own MiXCR run on the multiplex PCR reads, TCRdb lists one record per CDR3 protein. Of under 300,000 distinct CDR3 sequences in the sample, under 35% were seen once. Axillary draining lymph nodes of breast cancer patients supplied the node samples. Sequencing used axillary lymph node tissue. These TCRs come from a female donor with breast cancer. Some clones in this sample may be carry-over from other donors' samples.

A few counts support this clonotype. The chain couples TRBV6-5 to TRBJ1-2, with D unclear. The V gene lost 5 bases and the J gene lost 5 bases, with 12 bases spanning the gap. The length of the CDR3 is 13 residues. The germline gives CDR1 MNHEY, CDR2 SVGAGI. CDR3 amino acids: CASSHVFGYGYTF. The CDR3 nucleotides read TGTGCCAGCAGTCACGTATTCGGGTATGGCTACACCTTC.

This rearrangement joins TRBV11-2 to TRBJ2-2, with D hard to call. The CDR3 contains 12 residues. Trimming stripped 5 bases from V and 10 bases from J, with 11 bases between. Per germline, CDR1 SGHAT and CDR2 FQNNGV. The DNA of the CDR3 is TGTGCCAGCAGCCTAACCAAGCTGGAGCTGTTTTTT. Its protein product is CASSLTKLELFF.

This clonotype was observed many times. This chain links TRBV9 with TRBJ2-1; 10 bases line up with TRBD1. The CDR3 spans 15 residues. Per germline, CDR1 SGDLS and CDR2 YYNGEE. With 4 bases clipped from V and 2 bases from J, the junction kept 3 bases outside the gene matches. CDR3 nucleotides: TGTGCCAGCAGCACCGGACAGGGGGCCTACAATGAGCAGTTCTTC. It codes for CASSTGQGAYNEQFF. Full variable domain (outside the CDR3, taken from reference TRBV9 and TRBJ2-1): DSGVTQTPKHLITATGQRVTLRCSPRSGDLSVYWYQQSLDQGLQFLIQYYNGEERAKGNILERFSAQQFPDLHSELNLSSLELGDSALYFCASSTGQGAYNEQFFGPGTRLTVL.

This clonotype came up many times. The chain couples TRBV19 to TRBJ2-6; maybe TRBD1 (5 bases). The V end lost 6 bases, the J end lost 0 bases, and 12 bases lay between the germline ends. CDR3 length: 16 residues. CDR1 is LNHDA and CDR2 is SQIVND in the germline V gene (reference sequence). CDR3 in amino acids: CASRRQGTSGANVLTF. The CDR3 DNA sequence: TGTGCCAGTAGGCGTCAGGGTACCTCTGGGGCCAACGTCCTGACTTTC.

At least ten counts were recorded for this clonotype. The chain joins TRBV2 to TRBJ1-5; D not resolved. The CDR3 totals 14 residues. Germline loops: CDR1 SNHLY, CDR2 FYNNEI. V lost 7 bases to trimming and J lost 0 bases, with 10 bases between them. The CDR3 DNA reads TGTGCCAGCACCTCGGACTTTAGCAATCAGCCCCAGCATTTT. Its protein is CASTSDFSNQPQHF.

This clonotype was counted many times. The gene calls are TRBV7-2 and TRBJ1-6, with a possible D match to TRBD1 (6 bases). This CDR3 comprises 13 residues. The germline CDR1 and CDR2 sequences are SGHTA and FQGNSA. The V gene lost 1 base and the J gene lost 14 bases, with 12 bases spanning the gap. CDR3 residues: CASSLVGGRTLHF. For the CDR3, the DNA is TGTGCCAGCAGCTTAGTCGGGGGCCGAACCCTCCACTTT. The entire variable domain, with the rest obtained from reference TRBV7-2 and TRBJ1-6, is as follows: GAGVSQSPSNKVTEKGKDVELRCDPISGHTALYWYRQSLGQGLEFLIYFQGNSAPDKSGLPSDRFSAERTGGSVSTLTIQRTQQEDSAVYLCASSLVGGRTLHFGNGTRLTVT.

This chain joins TRBV5-5 and TRBJ2-7; either TRBD1 or TRBD2 may supply D (5 bases each). The CDR3 has 14 residues. Germline V gene sequence: CDR1 SGHKS, CDR2 YYEKEE (reference sequence). V lost 4 bases, J lost 6 bases, and 17 bases lay in between. The CDR3 nucleotides read TGTGCCAGCAGCCCTTTTTCCGGGACCGCCGAGCAGTACTTC. Translating it yields CASSPFSGTAEQYF.

This clonotype was counted many times. The genes are TRBV7-6 and TRBJ2-3; 8 nucleotides line up with TRBD1. The V gene end was trimmed by 5 bases and the J gene end by 7 bases; junction bases not matched to a gene: 5. CDR1 is SGHVS, CDR2 FNYEAQ, per germline. CDR3 length equals 13 residues. CDR3 region: CASSVRQGYTQYF. The CDR3 DNA follows: TGTGCCAGCAGCGTCCGACAGGGGTATACGCAGTATTTT.

For this clonotype: A clone one base away is much larger, so this may be a read error. The J gene is TRBJ2-7, the V gene TRBV5-6; perhaps TRBD1 as D (5 bases). The V gene lost 4 bases and the J gene lost 2 bases, with 16 bases spanning the gap. The CDR3 is 15 amino acids. In germline, CDR1 is SGHDT, CDR2 YYEEEE. CDR3 region: CASSQGAPLTYEQYF. The CDR3 DNA follows: TGTGCCAGCAGCCAAGGGGCACCCTTAACCTACGAGCAGTACTTC. Together with reference TRBV5-6 and TRBJ2-7, the CDR3 gives the full variable domain: DAGVTQSPTHLIKTRGQQVTLRCSPKSGHDTVSWYQQALGQGPQFIFQYYEEEERQRGNFPDRFSGHQFPNYSSELNVNALLLGDSALYLCASSQGAPLTYEQYFGPGTRLTVT.

The sample holds many counts of this clonotype. The rearrangement joins TRBV24-1 to TRBJ2-1; D call uncertain. The V and J ends lost 2 bases and 3 bases respectively, with 4 bases between them. Per germline, CDR1 KGHDR and CDR2 SFDVKD. The CDR3 has 13 amino acids. The CDR3 sequence: CATSDSSYNEQFF. DNA for the CDR3: TGTGCCACCAGTGATTCTAGCTACAATGAGCAGTTCTTC.

The rearrangement links TRBV5-6 to TRBJ1-4; 10 positions agree with TRBD1. Germline assignment: CDR1 SGHDT and CDR2 YYEEEE. V dropped 3 bases and J dropped 6; count of bases not matched to a gene: 2. This CDR3 is 14 amino acids long. CDR3 nucleotides: TGTGCCAGCAGCTACGGGACAGGGGATGAAAAACTGTTTTTT. Its translation: CASSYGTGDEKLFF.

The table lists this clonotype with many counts. The gene calls are TRBV7-2 and TRBJ2-3, with 11 nucleotides matching TRBD2. Germline V gene sequence: CDR1 SGHTA, CDR2 FQGNSA. CDR3 length: 17 amino acids. The V gene end was trimmed by 1 base and the J gene end by 1 base; junction bases not matched to a gene: 4. The CDR3 sequence is CASSLELAGAGTDTQYF. The DNA of the CDR3 is TGTGCCAGCAGCTTAGAACTAGCGGGGGCTGGCACAGATACGCAGTATTTT.

This chain uses TRBV15 with TRBJ1-6; D is unclear. CDR1 LNHNV and CDR2 YYDKDF come from the germline V gene (reference sequence). The germline V and J ends were trimmed by 3 bases and 5 bases, with 14 bases remaining between them. This CDR3 contains 16 residues. CDR3 sequence reads: CATSSQVGPNNSPLHF. In nucleotides, the CDR3 is TGTGCCACCAGCAGCCAAGTCGGGCCGAATAATTCACCCCTCCACTTT.

This clonotype was found many times. This rearrangement joins TRBV19 to TRBJ2-1; 10 bases line up with TRBD2. This CDR3 region has 15 residues. Looked up from germline, CDR1 is LNHDA and CDR2 is SQIVND (reference sequence). Trimming at V came to 5 bases and at J to 9 bases, leaving 10 bases not matched to a gene. CDR3 sequence reads: CASSHPSGGGGEQFF. CDR3 nucleotide sequence: TGTGCCAGTAGTCACCCTAGCGGGGGCGGGGGTGAGCAGTTCTTC.

This sequence joins TRBV6-5 and TRBJ2-2; TRBD2 aligns across 10 bases. Germline V gives CDR1 MNHEY, CDR2 SVGAGI. There are 17 residues in the CDR3. V lost 0 bases, J lost 7 bases, and 8 bases stayed unmatched. CDR3 nucleotide sequence: TGTGCCAGCAGTTACTCGGGTCTAGCGGGAGCGGGCGGGGAGCTGTTTTTT. It translates to CASSYSGLAGAGGELFF.

This clonotype was observed a handful of times. At one end the junction does not follow the germline gene, possibly because of a read error. J is TRBJ2-3 and V is TRBV20-1; D might be TRBD1 (5 bases). In germline, CDR1 is DFQATT, CDR2 SNEGSKA (reference sequence). This CDR3 has 12 residues. The CDR3 nucleotides are TGCAGTGCACCACAGGTACAAAATACGCCGTATTTT. It translates to CSAPQVQNTPYF.

The V gene is TRBV20-1, the J gene TRBJ1-6; D is ambiguous. V gave up 1 base and J gave up 14 bases, with 12 bases separating them. CDR3 length equals 12 residues. Germline V gives CDR1 DFQATT, CDR2 SNEGSKA (reference sequence). The CDR3 reads CSARVDAQTLHF. CDR3 nucleotides: TGCAGTGCTAGAGTAGACGCTCAAACCCTCCACTTT.

Worth noting for this clonotype: A read error may be the cause here, since a much bigger clone is one base away. This chain uses TRBV20-1 with TRBJ2-7; D possibly uses TRBD1 or TRBD2 (5 bases each). The V gene's germline CDR1 is DFQATT and CDR2 SNEGSKA (reference sequence). The CDR3 loop spans 13 amino acids. Between the trimmed V and J ends, which lost 3 bases and 2 bases, there was a span of 11 bases. The CDR3 DNA follows: TGCAGTGCTAGGGGACCTGCACCCTACGAGCAGTACTTC. It is translated as CSARGPAPYEQYF.

This clonotype was seen once. The rearrangement uses TRBV11-3 and TRBJ2-2, with D maybe TRBD1 (6 bases). The CDR3 runs 15 residues. Germline assignment: CDR1 SGHNT and CDR2 YENEEA. V lost 3 bases, J lost 6 bases, and 14 bases lay in between. The CDR3 DNA sequence: TGTGCCAGCAGCTTGGCCCCAGGGGCTCCCGGGGAGCTGTTTTTT. Protein product: CASSLAPGAPGELFF.

In its sample, this clonotype was seen many times. This rearrangement joins TRBV7-3 to TRBJ2-1; TRBD1 is a possible D gene (6 bases). Germline loops: CDR1 SGHTA, CDR2 FQGTGA. Trimming took 2 bases from V and 4 from J, leaving 12 bases between them. The CDR3 contains 15 residues. For the CDR3, the DNA is TGTGCCAGCAGCTTAGGGACACAGACTTACAATGAGCAGTTCTTC. Its translation: CASSLGTQTYNEQFF.

This clonotype appeared many times. The V call is TRBV4-2, the J call TRBJ2-1; no firm D call. V was trimmed by 1 base and J by 11 bases, leaving 15 bases between them. In germline, CDR1 is LGHNA, CDR2 YNFKEQ. This CDR3 has 14 residues. The CDR3 region is CASSQVDERLKQFF. The DNA of the CDR3 is TGTGCCAGCAGCCAAGTTGACGAACGGTTGAAGCAGTTCTTC.

This clonotype was seen only a few times. A much larger clone lies one base from this, so it may be a read error. V gene TRBV20-1 combines with J gene TRBJ2-5; 11 bases agree with TRBD2. This CDR3 contains 14 residues. The V segment lost 5 bases and the J segment 7 bases; nucleotides outside the gene matches: 9. Germline assignment: CDR1 DFQATT and CDR2 SNEGSKA (reference sequence). This chain's CDR3 is CSADPSGRRATQYF. The CDR3 region has the DNA TGCAGTGCTGATCCTAGCGGGAGGCGAGCGACCCAGTACTTC.

This clonotype came up once. The V call is TRBV10-3, the J call TRBJ2-7; the D gene is possibly TRBD2 (6 bases). Germline V gene lookup returns CDR1 ENHRY and CDR2 SYGVKD. There are 17 residues in the CDR3. Trimming removed 5 bases from V and 0 bases from J, with 20 bases in between. This CDR3 is CAISPAGAGQSSYEQYF. In DNA form, the CDR3 reads TGTGCCATCAGTCCAGCAGGAGCGGGCCAAAGCTCCTACGAGCAGTACTTC.

The V gene is TRBV10-3, the J gene TRBJ1-5; 8 nucleotides match TRBD1. V lost 0 bases to trimming and J lost 3 bases; unmatched junction nucleotides: 16. The CDR3 has 20 amino acids. Germline loops: CDR1 ENHRY, CDR2 SYGVKD. The CDR3 is CAISESRGYGQGRNNQPQHF. The CDR3 DNA reads as TGTGCCATCAGTGAGTCTAGAGGTTACGGACAGGGAAGGAACAATCAGCCCCAGCATTTT.

This clonotype was detected many times. V and J are TRBV4-1 and TRBJ2-5; TRBD2 matches at 7 bases. Germline V CDR1 and CDR2: MGHRA, YSYEKL. J gave up 9 bases and V 2 bases, and 12 bases lay outside the gene matches. The length of the CDR3 is 15 residues. The CDR3 here is CASSQNGLAVEAQYF. The CDR3 DNA is TGCGCCAGCAGCCAAAATGGGCTAGCGGTTGAGGCCCAGTACTTC.

The chain uses TRBV6-6 and TRBJ2-1; the match to TRBD1 covers 10 bases. The ends lost 6 bases at V and 7 bases at J; junction bases unmatched: 9. CDR1 MNHNY and CDR2 SVGAGI come from the germline V gene (reference sequence). CDR3 length: 15 amino acids. CDR3 bases: TGTGCCAGCAGACCCGGGACAGGGGTCGGGAATGAGCAGTTCTTC. It encodes CASRPGTGVGNEQFF.

As regards this clonotype: The junction departs from the called germline gene at one end, perhaps through a read error. V is TRBV10-3 and J is TRBJ2-1; weak D call: TRBD1 (6 bases). The germline V gene encodes CDR1 ENHRY and CDR2 SYGVKD. The CDR3 totals 16 residues. Here the CDR3 reads CAISESHRVYYNGQFF. The CDR3 DNA reads TGTGCCATCAGTGAGTCTCACAGGGTTTACTACAATGGGCAGTTCTTC.

This clonotype has a count of ten or more. The V gene is TRBV6-1, the J gene TRBJ1-5, with TRBD1 matching over 9 bases. Germline V lookup: CDR1 MNHNS, CDR2 SASEGT. The length of the CDR3 is 16 residues. With V trimmed by 6 bases and J by 4 bases, 10 bases remained unmatched. CDR3 residues: CASSQRTGAGNQPQHF. The CDR3, as DNA: TGTGCCAGCAGCCAAAGGACAGGGGCCGGGAATCAGCCCCAGCATTTT.

This clonotype was seen at least ten times. The chain joins TRBV6-5 to TRBJ1-2; D gene unclear. The CDR3 has 12 residues. Germline values: CDR1 MNHEY, CDR2 SVGAGI. Trimming left V 6 bases short and J 3 bases short, with 8 bases between. As DNA, the CDR3 is TGTGCCAGCAGCTATGGTGACTATGGCTACACCTTC. It encodes CASSYGDYGYTF.